One sample yielded the 29 T cell receptor beta chains listed below, sequenced in a study of blood T cell repertoires in COVID-19. Method: immunoSEQ multiplex PCR; TCRdb's copy keeps in-frame clones and lacks some. The sample contains roughly 280,000 clones, around 90% of which appear only once. Sequenced: peripheral blood. The receptors derive from a man aged 45-65 years with acute or convalescent COVID-19.

The rearrangement joins TRBV28 to TRBJ1-2; D not resolved. Per the germline V gene, CDR1 is MDHEN and CDR2 is SYDVKM. Trimming removed 8 bases from V and 7 bases from J, with 17 bases in between. The CDR3 spans 13 residues. CDR3 coding DNA: TGTGCCAGCGCCCGCTCAGAAGTTGCTGGCTACACCTTC. Amino acid sequence: CASARSEVAGYTF.

V and J are TRBV27 and TRBJ2-7; D unresolved. The CDR3 covers 13 residues. V was shortened by 3 bases and J by 3 bases, with 9 bases between the two germline ends. CDR1 is MNHEY and CDR2 is SMNVEV in the germline V gene (reference sequence). Here the CDR3 reads CASSLARHYEQYF. The CDR3 nucleotides read TGTGCCAGCAGTTTGGCCAGACACTACGAGCAGTACTTC.

This chain links TRBV30 with TRBJ2-1; a possible D gene is TRBD2 (5 bases). The germline V gene has CDR1 GTSNPN and CDR2 SVGIG (reference sequence). The CDR3 is 15 residues long. With 0 bases removed from V and 0 bases from J, the gap between germline ends came to 9 bases. In nucleotides, the CDR3 is TGTGCCTGGAGTGTGGACTTAAGCTCCTACAATGAGCAGTTCTTC. It translates to CAWSVDLSSYNEQFF.

The chain has TRBV29-1 and TRBJ1-4; 9 nucleotides align to TRBD1. Germline V lookup: CDR1 SQVTM, CDR2 ANQGSEA. J gave up 7 bases and V 6 bases, and 9 bases lay outside the gene matches. The CDR3 sequence is 14 residues long. The CDR3 nucleotides are TGCAGCGTGTGGGGACAGGGAGTAGGTGAAAAACTGTTTTTT. Translated, it gives CSVWGQGVGEKLFF.

The V gene is TRBV5-3, the J gene TRBJ2-3, with TRBD2 identical over 7 bases. TRBV5-3 is designated an ORF whose function remains uncertain. The CDR3 consists of 15 residues. J lost 5 bases, V lost 10 bases, and 16 bases had no gene match. CDR3 amino acids: CARAGSRLAGDTQYF. The DNA for the CDR3 is TGTGCCCGAGCTGGATCCCGACTAGCAGGAGATACGCAGTATTTT.

The chain combines TRBV19 with TRBJ2-2; D not certain. The CDR3 extends over 14 amino acids. V lost 7 bases to trimming and J lost 7 bases, with 16 bases between them. In germline, CDR1 is LNHDA, CDR2 SQIVND (reference sequence). The CDR3 region is CASNPTRSVGELFF. The CDR3 DNA is TGTGCCAGTAACCCAACTCGTTCGGTCGGGGAGCTGTTTTTT.

V is TRBV6-5 and J is TRBJ2-7, with 7 bases lining up with TRBD1. This CDR3 region has 14 residues. V lost 6 bases and J lost 2; bases outside the gene matches: 7. In germline, CDR1 is MNHEY, CDR2 SVGAGI. The CDR3 coding sequence is TGTGCCAGCAGGACTGGACAGGTCACCTACGAGCAGTACTTC. Amino acid sequence: CASRTGQVTYEQYF.

V is TRBV27 and J is TRBJ1-4; the D gene is possibly TRBD1 (6 bases). CDR1 and CDR2 (germline): MNHEY, SMNVEV (reference sequence). The CDR3 is 13 residues long. V was trimmed by 6 bases and J by 8 bases, leaving 13 bases between them. CDR3 DNA sequence: TGTGCCAGCAGGCTATGGGGGGGCGAAAAACTGTTTTTT. Amino acids: CASRLWGGEKLFF.

This chain uses TRBV6-5 with TRBJ2-2; TRBD1 matches 8 bases. V shed 6 bases and J 7 bases; nucleotides not matched to a gene: 7. Germline CDR1 and CDR2: MNHEY and SVGAGI. The CDR3 contains 14 residues. DNA of the CDR3: TGTGCCAGCAGGTTGACAGGGGTCCTCGGGGAGCTGTTTTTT. Translation gives CASRLTGVLGELFF.

The table lists this clone with a count of one. This chain uses TRBV29-1 with TRBJ2-7; TRBD1 matches at 10 bases. CDR1 and CDR2 from the germline V gene are SQVTM and ANQGSEA. Unmatched junction bases numbered 11, after V lost 1 base and J lost 5 bases. The CDR3 totals 16 residues. The CDR3: CSVEGGTGVRVDEQYF. The CDR3 DNA follows: TGCAGCGTTGAAGGGGGGACAGGGGTACGGGTGGACGAGCAGTACTTC.

The chain is built from TRBV15 and TRBJ1-6, with TRBD1 as a possible D gene (6 bases). This CDR3 has 15 residues. With 0 bases removed from V and 9 bases from J, the gap between germline ends came to 12 bases. Germline loops: CDR1 LNHNV, CDR2 YYDKDF (reference sequence). CDR3 nucleotides: TGTGCCACCAGCAGAGATCCCACAGGGACTTCACCCCTCCACTTT. Amino acids: CATSRDPTGTSPLHF. The full variable domain, in which reference TRBV15 and TRBJ1-6 provide the parts outside the CDR3, is DAMVIQNPRYQVTQFGKPVTLSCSQTLNHNVMYWYQQKSSQAPKLLFHYYDKDFNNEADTPDNFQSRRPNTSFCFLDIRSPGLGDTAMYLCATSRDPTGTSPLHFGNGTRLTVT.

The J gene is TRBJ1-6, the V gene TRBV5-4; 7 nucleotides line up with TRBD1. V was pared by 4 bases and J by 6 bases, with 7 bases of the junction left unmatched. CDR3 length equals 15 residues. The germline V gene encodes CDR1 SGHNT and CDR2 YYREEE (reference sequence). The CDR3 here is CASSATGTVNSPLHF. The CDR3, as DNA: TGTGCCAGCAGCGCCACCGGGACAGTTAATTCACCCCTCCACTTT. The full variable domain, rest sourced from reference TRBV5-4 and TRBJ1-6, is ETGVTQSPTHLIKTRGQQVTLRCSSQSGHNTVSWYQQALGQGPQFIFQYYREEENGRGNFPPRFSGLQFPNYSSELNVNALELDDSALYLCASSATGTVNSPLHFGNGTRLTVT.

V usage is TRBV24-1 and J usage is TRBJ2-2, with 10 bases lining up with TRBD1. V trimming: 4 bases; J trimming: 6 bases; junction bases outside the gene matches: 7. The germline gives CDR1 KGHDR, CDR2 SFDVKD. CDR3 length: 16 amino acids. The DNA of the CDR3 is TGTGCCACCAGTGACCCCAGACAGGGGGCTTCCGGGGAGCTGTTTTTT. The encoded protein is CATSDPRQGASGELFF.

The gene calls are TRBV19 and TRBJ2-3; possibly TRBD1 for D (6 bases). V was shortened by 0 bases and J by 8 bases, with 6 bases between the two germline ends. Germline-derived CDR1 and CDR2 are LNHDA and SQIVND (reference sequence). This CDR3 comprises 12 residues. The DNA for the CDR3 is TGTGCCAGTAGTATAGACAGGGGTACGCAGTATTTT. It specifies CASSIDRGTQYF.

The V and J genes are TRBV9 and TRBJ2-1; 8 positions match TRBD2. The CDR3 totals 16 residues. From germline, CDR1 is SGDLS and CDR2 YYNGEE. V was clipped by 0 bases and J by 3 bases; unmatched bases: 5. The CDR3: CASSVGRGGLYNEQFF. CDR3 coding DNA: TGTGCCAGCAGCGTAGGTCGGGGGGGCCTCTACAATGAGCAGTTCTTC.

The rearrangement links TRBV5-1 to TRBJ2-5, with 11 bases identical to TRBD1. The germline gives CDR1 SGHRS, CDR2 YFSETQ. The length of the CDR3 is 17 residues. V was pared by 0 bases and J by 2 bases, with 6 bases of the junction left unmatched. The CDR3 protein is CASSLERRDRGQETQYF. DNA for the CDR3: TGCGCCAGCAGCTTGGAGAGACGGGACAGGGGGCAAGAGACCCAGTACTTC. The entire variable domain, with the rest obtained from reference TRBV5-1 and TRBJ2-5, is as follows: KAGVTQTPRYLIKTRGQQVTLSCSPISGHRSVSWYQQTPGQGLQFLFEYFSETQRNKGNFPGRFSGRQFSNSRSEMNVSTLELGDSALYLCASSLERRDRGQETQYFGPGTRLLVL.

The V and J genes are TRBV5-1 and TRBJ1-1; 7 bases line up with TRBD1. CDR3 length equals 13 residues. CDR1 is SGHRS and CDR2 is YFSETQ in the germline V gene. The V gene end was trimmed by 0 bases and the J gene end by 14 bases; junction bases not matched to a gene: 10. The CDR3 bases are TGCGCCAGCAGCTTGGGGGGGACAGAGTTTTGCTTCTTT. Encoded protein: CASSLGGTEFCFF.

This chain uses TRBV3-1 (or the pseudogene TRBV3-2) with TRBJ1-4, with a weak D call TRBD1 (6 bases). The CDR3 sequence is 17 residues long. Germline-derived CDR1 and CDR2 are LGHDT and YNNKEL (reference sequence). V lost 1 base to trimming and J lost 1 base, with 13 bases between them. The CDR3 nucleotides are TGTGCCAGCAGCCAAGCAGGGGTAGGGGTAACTAATGAAAAACTGTTTTTT. Residues: CASSQAGVGVTNEKLFF.

The chain employs TRBV2 and TRBJ1-5, with D unclear. Germline CDR1 is SNHLY and CDR2 is FYNNEI. V lost 1 base and J 2 bases, leaving 6 bases between the germline ends. The CDR3 covers 14 residues. The CDR3: CASSEGRGNQPQHF. The CDR3, as DNA: TGTGCCAGCAGTGAAGGGCGGGGCAATCAGCCCCAGCATTTT.

The V gene is TRBV2, the J gene TRBJ1-3, with a possible D match to TRBD1 (5 bases). Germline lookup yields CDR1 SNHLY and CDR2 FYNNEI. The CDR3 sequence is 14 residues long. Trimming cost V 4 bases and J 0 bases, with 7 bases left between them. The CDR3 protein is CASSGTSSGNTIYF. In DNA, the CDR3 is TGTGCCAGCAGTGGGACAAGCTCTGGAAACACCATATATTTT.

The chain carries TRBV4-1 and TRBJ2-5; 10 nucleotides match TRBD2. The CDR3 is 17 amino acids. V trimming: 1 base; J trimming: 4 bases; junction bases outside the gene matches: 9. Germline values: CDR1 MGHRA, CDR2 YSYEKL. CDR3 amino acids: CASSQASGGLRGETQYF. CDR3 nucleotides: TGCGCCAGCAGCCAAGCTAGCGGGGGCCTCAGGGGAGAGACCCAGTACTTC.

The chain joins TRBV27 to TRBJ2-1; 11 bases are a match to TRBD2. Unmatched junction bases numbered 9, after V lost 8 bases and J lost 12 bases. The CDR3 spans 13 residues. Germline loops: CDR1 MNHEY, CDR2 SMNVEV (reference sequence). CDR3 sequence reads: CASRSGGASGQFF. The CDR3 DNA reads as TGTGCCAGCCGTAGCGGGGGGGCCTCGGGGCAGTTCTTC.

The chain uses TRBV23-1 and TRBJ2-5; 7 bases are a match to TRBD2. TRBV23-1 has ORF status, its function being uncertain. With V trimmed by 3 bases and J by 4 bases, 11 bases remained unmatched. The CDR3 totals 16 residues. In DNA form, the CDR3 reads TGCGCCAGCAGTCACCTGGGACTACCCTTAGGAGAGACCCAGTACTTC. Translation gives CASSHLGLPLGETQYF.

The chain recombines TRBV6-5 with TRBJ2-1; 8 nucleotides match TRBD1. The CDR3 runs to 15 residues. CDR1 and CDR2 (germline): MNHEY, SVGAGI. The junction had 7 bases not matched to a gene; V was cut back by 2 bases and J by 7 bases. CDR3: CASSYGSGGRNEQFF. CDR3 in DNA: TGTGCCAGCAGTTACGGGTCAGGGGGCAGGAATGAGCAGTTCTTC.

The chain's CDR3 is CASSPGGAGPPQHF. As DNA, the CDR3 is TGTGCCAGCAGTCCAGGGGGCGCCGGGCCCCCCCAGCATTTT. The gene calls are TRBV6-5 and TRBJ1-5; 8 bases align to TRBD1. Germline CDR1 MNHEY, CDR2 SVGAGI. The CDR3 is made up of 14 amino acids. Unmatched junction bases numbered 10, after V lost 5 bases and J lost 10 bases.

The chain links TRBV29-1 to TRBJ2-2; 7 nucleotides align to TRBD2. Germline lookup yields CDR1 SQVTM and CDR2 ANQGSEA. Germline trimming cut 6 bases from V and 7 bases from J; bases unmatched to any gene: 8. The CDR3 covers 13 residues. The CDR3 protein is CSVRRGVYGELFF. CDR3 DNA sequence: TGCAGCGTCCGACGGGGGGTTTACGGGGAGCTGTTTTTT.

CDR3 region: CSVLPSSSYNEQFF. As DNA, the CDR3 is TGCAGCGTTCTACCCTCGAGCTCCTACAATGAGCAGTTCTTC. V is TRBV29-1 and J is TRBJ2-1; D is unclear. Germline V CDR1 and CDR2: SQVTM, ANQGSEA. Trimming cost V 5 bases and J 0 bases, with 11 bases left between them. This CDR3 is built from 14 residues.

The chain uses TRBV13 and TRBJ2-5, with 8 bases lining up with TRBD2. CDR1 is PRHDT and CDR2 is FYEKMQ in the germline V gene (reference sequence). Germline trimming cut 4 bases from V and 5 bases from J; bases unmatched to any gene: 6. The CDR3 extends over 14 amino acids. The CDR3: CASSSSGSRETQYF. In DNA form, the CDR3 reads TGTGCCAGCAGCTCTAGCGGGTCCAGGGAGACCCAGTACTTC.

The chain is built from TRBV18 and TRBJ2-7; D possibly corresponds to TRBD1 (5 bases). CDR1 is KGHSH and CDR2 is LQKENI in the germline V gene. This CDR3 comprises 15 residues. V gave up 0 bases and J gave up 2 bases, with 11 bases separating them. CDR3 in amino acids: CASSPPSARAYEQYF. The CDR3 region has the DNA TGTGCCAGCTCACCACCTTCAGCCAGGGCCTACGAGCAGTACTTC.